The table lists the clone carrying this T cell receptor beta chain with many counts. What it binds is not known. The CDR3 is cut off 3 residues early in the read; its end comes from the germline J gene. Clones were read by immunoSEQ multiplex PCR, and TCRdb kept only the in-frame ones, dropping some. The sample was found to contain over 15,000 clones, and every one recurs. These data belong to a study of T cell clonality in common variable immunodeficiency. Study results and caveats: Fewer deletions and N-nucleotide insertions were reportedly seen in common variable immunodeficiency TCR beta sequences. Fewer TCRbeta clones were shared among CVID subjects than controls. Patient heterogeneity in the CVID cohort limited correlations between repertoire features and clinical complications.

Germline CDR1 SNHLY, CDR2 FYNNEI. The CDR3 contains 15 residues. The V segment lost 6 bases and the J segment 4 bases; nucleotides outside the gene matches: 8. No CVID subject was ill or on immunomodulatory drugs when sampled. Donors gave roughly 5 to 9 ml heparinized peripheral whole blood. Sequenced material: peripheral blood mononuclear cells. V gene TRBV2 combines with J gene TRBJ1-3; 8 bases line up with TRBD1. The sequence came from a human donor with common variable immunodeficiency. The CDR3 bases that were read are TGTGCCAGCAGGCAGGACAGGGCAAAGGGAAACACC. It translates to CASRQDRAKGNT. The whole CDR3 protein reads CASRQDRAKGNTIYF.